Each of the 22 T cell receptor beta chains below was sequenced from the same sample in a study of early T cells in non-severe SARS-CoV-2 infection. MiXCR, applied by TCRdb to the 5' RACE reads, yields one record per CDR3 protein. The profile shows 55,000 or so distinct CDR3 sequences, more than 6.5% of them singletons. The source material was whole blood, sampled at baseline. These receptors were collected from an adult who was a healthcare worker with PCR-confirmed SARS-CoV-2 infection or an uninfected control (not recorded which).

This clonotype was observed at least ten times. V is TRBV20-1 and J is TRBJ1-6, with D perhaps TRBD1 (5 bases). Trimming left V 0 bases short and J 6 bases short, with 15 bases between. This CDR3 region has 16 residues. CDR1 and CDR2 from the germline V gene are DFQATT and SNEGSKA (reference sequence). CDR3 in amino acids: CSARDRRGPVNSPLHF. CDR3 bases: TGCAGTGCTAGAGATAGGAGGGGTCCGGTTAATTCACCCCTCCACTTT.

This clonotype was picked up a small number of times. The chain joins TRBV5-4 to TRBJ2-7; TRBD2 aligns across 9 bases. CDR3 length: 17 amino acids. Losses at the gene ends were 3 bases for V and 2 bases for J; bases not matched to a gene: 12. Germline CDR1 reads SGHNT; CDR2 reads YYREEE (reference sequence). The CDR3 DNA is TGTGCCAGCAGCTCCACGTGGACTAGCGCCGGGACCTACGAGCAGTACTTC. Amino acid sequence: CASSSTWTSAGTYEQYF.

This chain joins TRBV6-2 or TRBV6-3 and TRBJ1-6; D ambiguous. This CDR3 is built from 14 residues. Germline CDR1 MNHEY, CDR2 SVGEGT. The V end was cut by 4 bases, the J end by 4 bases, with 8 bases between. The CDR3: CASSSNRYNSPLHF. The CDR3 nucleotides are TGTGCCAGCAGTTCGAACAGATATAATTCACCCCTCCACTTT.

This clonotype came up a few times. CDR3: CASSPQANTEAFF. The DNA for the CDR3 is TGTGCCAGCTCACCACAGGCGAACACTGAAGCTTTCTTT. The chain is built from TRBV18 and TRBJ1-1; the D is unclear. This CDR3 is 13 amino acids long. V was trimmed by 1 base and J by 1 base, leaving 4 bases between them. The germline CDR1 and CDR2 sequences are KGHSH and LQKENI. The full variable domain, in which reference TRBV18 and TRBJ1-1 provide the parts outside the CDR3, is NAGVMQNPRHLVRRRGQEARLRCSPMKGHSHVYWYRQLPEEGLKFMVYLQKENIIDESGMPKERFSAEFPKEGPSILRIQQVVRGDSAAYFCASSPQANTEAFFGQGTRLTVV.

This clonotype was detected many times. This chain connects TRBV29-1 to TRBJ2-7, with a possible D match to TRBD2 (5 bases). CDR3 size: 13 residues. Trimming removed 1 base at V and 3 bases at J, with 10 bases between. Germline-derived CDR1 and CDR2 are SQVTM and ANQGSEA. CDR3 loop: CSVEGGSFYEQYF. The CDR3 nucleotides read TGCAGCGTTGAAGGAGGGTCGTTCTACGAGCAGTACTTC.

There are a few counts of this clonotype. The V gene is TRBV6-5, the J gene TRBJ2-1; D possibly corresponds to TRBD1 (6 bases). The CDR3 consists of 16 residues. Germline CDR1 MNHEY, CDR2 SVGAGI. With 6 bases removed from V and 0 bases from J, the gap between germline ends came to 15 bases. CDR3 DNA: TGTGCCAGCAGCCTCAGGGGCGTAAGCTCCTACAATGAGCAGTTCTTC. Translating it yields CASSLRGVSSYNEQFF.

This clonotype was seen a handful of times. The chain joins TRBV7-8 to TRBJ1-1; TRBD1 might be the D (5 bases). The germline V gene has CDR1 SGHVS and CDR2 FQNEAQ. The V gene lost 9 bases and the J gene lost 1 base, with 12 bases spanning the gap. The CDR3 spans 13 residues. The CDR3 reads CASLGHPNTEAFF. The CDR3 nucleotides read TGTGCCAGTCTAGGACACCCGAACACTGAAGCTTTCTTT.

The chain couples TRBV18 to TRBJ1-1, with 9 bases identical to TRBD1. This CDR3 contains 16 residues. Trimming removed 0 bases from V and 4 bases from J; junction bases left unmatched: 6. Germline assignment: CDR1 KGHSH and CDR2 LQKENI. As DNA, the CDR3 is TGTGCCAGCTCACCACCCACAGGGGGCGGGGGCACTGAAGCTTTCTTT. It specifies CASSPPTGGGGTEAFF.

The rearrangement joins TRBV4-2 to TRBJ2-3, with 14 bases that match TRBD2. The CDR3 covers 17 residues. V trimming: 4 bases; J trimming: 4 bases; junction bases outside the gene matches: 7. The germline V gene encodes CDR1 LGHNA and CDR2 YNFKEQ. The DNA of the CDR3 is TGTGCCAGCAGCCGACGGACTAGCGGGGGGCGAGCAGATACGCAGTATTTT. Translation: CASSRRTSGGRADTQYF.

The chain carries TRBV28 and TRBJ2-7, with 9 bases fitting TRBD1. The length of the CDR3 is 20 residues. Germline loops: CDR1 MDHEN, CDR2 SYDVKM. The V segment lost 6 bases and the J segment 7 bases; nucleotides outside the gene matches: 28. Written as DNA, the CDR3 is TGTGCCAGCAGAATCCCTCCCCGGGACAGGGTTCATGCGGGTCAAAGGGAGCAGTACTTC. Its protein is CASRIPPRDRVHAGQREQYF. The full variable domain, its missing parts supplied by reference TRBV28 and TRBJ2-7, is DVKVTQSSRYLVKRTGEKVFLECVQDMDHENMFWYRQDPGLGLRLIYFSYDVKMKEKGDIPEGYSVSREKKERFSLILESASTNQTSMYLCASRIPPRDRVHAGQREQYFGPGTRLTVT.

The CDR3 DNA sequence: TGCAGTGCCCCTTCGGTTCACGAGCAGTACTTC. Amino acid sequence: CSAPSVHEQYF. The chain joins TRBV20-1 to TRBJ2-7; D is uncertain. Germline lookup yields CDR1 DFQATT and CDR2 SNEGSKA (reference sequence). V dropped 6 bases and J dropped 5 bases, with 11 bases sitting between them. The CDR3 consists of 11 residues.

This clonotype came up many times. The genes are TRBV11-2 and TRBJ2-2; 11 bases fit TRBD2. V shed 7 bases, J shed 3 bases, and the junction held 10 bases outside the gene matches. Germline assignment: CDR1 SGHAT and CDR2 FQNNGV. This CDR3 region has 17 residues. CDR3 nucleotides: TGTGCCAGCACCACTGCGGGACTAGCGGCCTACACCGGGGAGCTGTTTTTT. It specifies CASTTAGLAAYTGELFF.

The chain links TRBV13 to TRBJ1-2, with D unresolved. The length of the CDR3 is 12 residues. The germline V and J ends were trimmed by 1 base and 8 bases, with 8 bases remaining between them. CDR1 is PRHDT and CDR2 is FYEKMQ in the germline V gene (reference sequence). CDR3 DNA: TGTGCCAGCAGCTTAGCGGCGAGAGGCTACACCTTC. Amino acids: CASSLAARGYTF.

V and J are TRBV27 and TRBJ1-6; TRBD1 is a possible D gene (6 bases). The CDR3 loop spans 14 amino acids. Germline values: CDR1 MNHEY, CDR2 SMNVEV (reference sequence). V lost 3 bases and J lost 6, with 9 bases in between. CDR3 residues: CASSFTGTNSPLHF. The CDR3 DNA is TGTGCCAGCAGTTTCACAGGGACTAATTCACCCCTCCACTTT.

This clonotype was detected many times. The chain couples TRBV12-3 or TRBV12-4 to TRBJ1-6; 9 nucleotides agree with TRBD1. The CDR3 has 17 amino acids. V shed 5 bases, J shed 6 bases, and the junction held 11 bases outside the gene matches. CDR3 bases: TGTGCCAGCAGTCCCTACCGTCGGACAGGGGTTAATTCACCCCTCCACTTT. Protein: CASSPYRRTGVNSPLHF.

This chain connects TRBV4-2 to TRBJ1-5; D remains unclear. Germline V gene sequence: CDR1 LGHNA, CDR2 YNFKEQ. V dropped 0 bases and J dropped 2 bases, with 8 bases sitting between them. The CDR3 sequence is 15 residues long. The CDR3 DNA follows: TGTGCCAGCAGCCAAGATAGGAGGGGCAATCAGCCCCAGCATTTT. Translating it yields CASSQDRRGNQPQHF.

The chain carries TRBV25-1 and TRBJ2-7, with 10 nucleotides matching TRBD2. Unmatched junction bases numbered 3, after V lost 1 base and J lost 0 bases. The CDR3 extends over 16 amino acids. CDR1 is MGHDK, CDR2 SYGVNS, per germline. CDR3 sequence: CASSESSGGSSYEQYF. The CDR3 DNA follows: TGTGCCAGCAGTGAATCTAGCGGGGGAAGCTCCTACGAGCAGTACTTC.

This chain joins TRBV29-1 and TRBJ2-7; 9 bases align to TRBD1. The CDR3 length is 14 residues. V gave up 6 bases and J gave up 5 bases; unmatched junction bases: 11. CDR1 and CDR2 from the germline V gene are SQVTM and ANQGSEA. The CDR3 coding sequence is TGCAGCGTGAGGCCCGGGACAGGGTCCCACGAGCAGTACTTC. Amino acid sequence: CSVRPGTGSHEQYF.

This clonotype was counted between two and nine times. V gene TRBV7-3 combines with J gene TRBJ2-2, with D unclear. Looked up from germline, CDR1 is SGHTA and CDR2 is FQGTGA. Trimming took off 3 bases at V and 5 bases at J, with 13 bases between the two ends. This CDR3 is built from 15 residues. The CDR3 sequence: CASSFEKRGTGELFF. CDR3 in DNA: TGTGCCAGCAGCTTTGAGAAAAGAGGTACCGGGGAGCTGTTTTTT.

This clonotype was picked up many times. The chain combines TRBV4-3 with TRBJ2-1; 10 bases line up with TRBD2. Germline V gene lookup returns CDR1 LGHNA and CDR2 YSLEER. This CDR3 has 18 residues. V dropped 0 bases and J dropped 2; count of bases not matched to a gene: 7. The CDR3 loop reads CASSQDLTSGPTYNEQFF. CDR3 DNA sequence: TGCGCCAGCAGCCAAGATCTGACTAGCGGGCCTACCTACAATGAGCAGTTCTTC.

This clonotype was recorded a few times. The chain links TRBV6-2 or TRBV6-3 to TRBJ2-3; TRBD2 aligns across 8 bases. The V gene end was trimmed by 6 bases and the J gene end by 4 bases; junction bases not matched to a gene: 6. Germline CDR1 MNHEY, CDR2 SVGEGT. The CDR3 runs 14 residues. This CDR3 reads CASRRGLESDTQYF. The CDR3 DNA sequence: TGTGCCAGCAGACGGGGACTAGAGTCAGATACGCAGTATTTT.

The chain joins TRBV25-1 to TRBJ1-1, with 7 bases identical to TRBD1. This CDR3 contains 13 residues. V lost 7 bases to trimming and J lost 1 base; unmatched junction nucleotides: 3. CDR1 is MGHDK and CDR2 is SYGVNS in the germline V gene. Written as DNA, the CDR3 is TGTGCCAGCATGGGGACAGCGAACACTGAAGCTTTCTTT. Its translation: CASMGTANTEAFF.